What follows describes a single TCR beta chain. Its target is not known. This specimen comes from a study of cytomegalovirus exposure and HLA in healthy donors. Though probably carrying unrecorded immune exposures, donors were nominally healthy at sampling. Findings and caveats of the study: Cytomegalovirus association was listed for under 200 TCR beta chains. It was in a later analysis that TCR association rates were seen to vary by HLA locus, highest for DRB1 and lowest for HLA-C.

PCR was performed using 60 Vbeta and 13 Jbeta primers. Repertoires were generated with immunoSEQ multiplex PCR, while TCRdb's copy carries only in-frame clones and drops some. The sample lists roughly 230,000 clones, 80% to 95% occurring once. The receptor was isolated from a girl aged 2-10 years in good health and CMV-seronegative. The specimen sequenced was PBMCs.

The CDR3 sequence: CASSADNEQFF. The CDR3 DNA reads as TGTGCCAGCAGCGCGGACAATGAGCAGTTCTTC. The rearrangement uses TRBV5-6 and TRBJ2-1; no clear D. The CDR3 runs 11 residues. Germline CDR1 is SGHDT and CDR2 is YYEEEE. Trimming removed 4 bases at V and 5 bases at J, with 4 bases between.